Listed below are T cell receptor beta chains from one sample, sequenced in a study of T-cell reconstitution after alpha-beta-depleted transplantation in children. TCRdb redid the calling of the PCR reads with MiXCR, one entry per CDR3 protein. The sample includes approximately 390,000 distinct CDR3 sequences, 11% of them seen just once. The sample here was PBMCs from the stem cell graft donor, taken from the stem cell graft. These receptors were collected from a human donor who donated a stem cell graft to a child with acute myeloid leukemia. The CDR3 runs from the conserved cysteine through the conserved F or W. The D gene is left open where the match is weak. Clone size is shown for a subset of rows, as once, few, many or a class of expanded clone.

j_call,v_call,clone_size,d_call,cdr3_nt,cdr3_aa
TRBJ2-1,TRBV12-3/TRBV12-4,few,TRBD2,TGTGCCAGCAGTTTAGTTACGGGACTAGCGGGACACTCAGCGGGGGGCTACAATGAGCAGTTCTTC,CASSLVTGLAGHSAGGYNEQFF
TRBJ2-2,TRBV5-1,few,.,TGCGCCAGCGGGGACGCCGGGGAGCTGTTTTTT,CASGDAGELFF
TRBJ2-3,TRBV12-3/TRBV12-4,.,.,TGTGCCAGCACCTCGGGACTCGGCACAGATACGCAGTATTTT,CASTSGLGTDTQYF
TRBJ1-1,TRBV12-3/TRBV12-4,many,.,TGTGCCAGCGGAGAGGGGGGCGGGAGGGCTGAAGCTTTCTTT,CASGEGGGRAEAFF
TRBJ1-5,TRBV29-1,few,.,TGCAGCGTTGGAAGAGGTGTCGATCAGCCCCAGCATTTT,CSVGRGVDQPQHF
TRBJ2-5,TRBV3-1,few,TRBD2,TGTGCCAGCAGCCAGGTATTAGCGGGGGGAGAAGAGACCCAGTACTTC,CASSQVLAGGEETQYF
TRBJ1-2,TRBV27,many,.,TGTGCCAGCAGTGGCGATCTATGGGGCTACACCTTC,CASSGDLWGYTF
TRBJ2-3,TRBV6-1,few,.,TGTGCCAGCAAGTCACTCCGGGATACGCAGTATTTT,CASKSLRDTQYF
TRBJ2-7,TRBV2,.,.,TGTGCCAGCAGTGAACTCTCCAGGGCGGGCGAGCAGTACTTC,CASSELSRAGEQYF
TRBJ2-3,TRBV7-9,few,.,TGTGCCAGCAGCTTAACCCGCAGGGAGGGCACAGATACGCAGTATTTT,CASSLTRREGTDTQYF
TRBJ2-1,TRBV6-1,.,.,TGTGCCAGCAGTGAGCAGCAGGGGGGCGTTGAGCAGTTCTTC,CASSEQQGGVEQFF
TRBJ1-5,TRBV6-1,.,TRBD1,TGTGCCAGCAGTCCAGGGACAGGGGGTCAGCCCCAGCATTTT,CASSPGTGGQPQHF
TRBJ2-1,TRBV20-1,few,.,TGCAGTGCTAGACGCGGGACTCAGAGCTCCTACAATGAGCAGTTCTTC,CSARRGTQSSYNEQFF
TRBJ2-3,TRBV21-1,few,.,TGTGCCAGCAGCCGCACGGAGCGGGGGGGCACAGATACGCAGTATTTT,CASSRTERGGTDTQYF
TRBJ1-5,TRBV5-6,few,.,TGTGCCAGCAGCTTAAGTCAGAGCAATCAGCCCCAGCATTTT,CASSLSQSNQPQHF
TRBJ1-4,TRBV7-9,.,TRBD1,TGTGCCAGCAGGGCCGGGACAGATAATGAAAAACTGTTTTTT,CASRAGTDNEKLFF
TRBJ1-6,TRBV27,few,.,TGTGCCAGCTCGGATCCCAGGGGTTATCATTCACCCCTCCACTTT,CASSDPRGYHSPLHF
TRBJ1-5,TRBV20-1,.,.,TGCTGTGCTAGAGATCGGGGGGGGAGCAATCAGCCCCAGCATTTT,CCARDRGGSNQPQHF